This passage covers 2 T cell receptor beta chains from one sample sequenced in a study of regulatory T cells in long-lasting Graves disease. Time point in this sample: newly diagnosed GD, antithyroid drugs for less than 3 months. Extracted RNA from PBMCs served as the source of the TCR library. Arm-PCR of CDR3 regions and iRepertoire HTBI primers were used to build TCR beta libraries. Each CDR3 protein gets one entry after TCRdb re-called the multiplex PCR reads with MiXCR. Among fewer than 350,000 distinct CDR3 sequences, 18% were seen once, and the ten largest hold about two fifths. Sample: peripheral blood mononuclear cells (PBMCs), taken at new diagnosis, from a patient treated with antithyroid drugs. These receptor sequences come from a female donor with Graves disease.

Note on this clonotype: A much larger clone lies one base from this, so it may be a read error. The chain couples TRBV29-1 to TRBJ1-1; 11 nucleotides agree with TRBD1. Germline CDR1 reads SQVTM; CDR2 reads ANQGSEA. The V and J ends lost 6 bases and 5 bases, in that order; junction bases with no gene match: 8. CDR3 size: 14 residues. CDR3 region: CSVSDRGLGTEAFF. The DNA for the CDR3 is TGCAGCGTATCGGACAGGGGGCTAGGGACTGAAGCTTTCTTT.

A remark on this clonotype: A much larger clone is a single base away; this may be a read error. The missing conserved phenylalanine or tryptophan at the end of this CDR3 makes a read error likely. The chain uses TRBV30 and TRBJ2-7; D is possibly TRBD1 (6 bases). With 5 bases removed from V and 6 bases from J, the gap between germline ends came to 20 bases. Looked up from germline, CDR1 is GTSNPN and CDR2 is SVGIG (reference sequence). This CDR3 is 14 amino acids long. The CDR3 reads CAWAIRDTGSEQYL. Written as DNA, the CDR3 is TGTGCCTGGGCTATCCGGGACACCGGCAGCGAGCAGTACCTC.